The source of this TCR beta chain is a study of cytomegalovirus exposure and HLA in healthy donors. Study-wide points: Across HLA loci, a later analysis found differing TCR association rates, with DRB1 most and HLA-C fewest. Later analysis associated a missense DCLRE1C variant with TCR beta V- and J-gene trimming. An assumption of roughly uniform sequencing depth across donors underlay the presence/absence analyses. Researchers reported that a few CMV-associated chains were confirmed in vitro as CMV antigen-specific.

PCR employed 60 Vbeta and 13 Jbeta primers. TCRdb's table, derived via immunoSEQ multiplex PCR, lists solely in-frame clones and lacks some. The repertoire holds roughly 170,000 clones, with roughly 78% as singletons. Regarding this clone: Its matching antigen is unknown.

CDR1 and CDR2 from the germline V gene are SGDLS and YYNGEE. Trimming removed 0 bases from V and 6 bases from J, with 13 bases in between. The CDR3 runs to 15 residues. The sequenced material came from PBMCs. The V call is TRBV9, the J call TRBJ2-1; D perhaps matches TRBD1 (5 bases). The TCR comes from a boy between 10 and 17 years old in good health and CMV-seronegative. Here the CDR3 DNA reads TGTGCCAGCAGCGTAGGACAGCCCCTGTCCAATGAGCAGTTCTTC. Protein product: CASSVGQPLSNEQFF.